The 25 T cell receptor gamma chains in this list originate from one sample, sequenced in a study of gamma-delta T cells after stem cell transplantation. TCRdb fed the RT-PCR reads to CATT. In the table there are hundreds of gamma-chain clones, approximately 33% of which are singletons. The specimen was gamma-delta T cells. These receptor sequences come from a human donor. It is not recorded whose cells these are; they may come from a transplant donor.

This chain links TRGV4 with TRGJ1 or TRGJ2. Here the J gene came from matching the DNA to germline, since TCRdb omits it. Germline V CDR1 and CDR2: EGSTGY, YDSYTSSV. This CDR3 is 13 amino acids long. V lost 5 bases and J lost 3; bases outside the gene matches: 7. For the CDR3, the DNA is TGTGCCACCTGGGGCTCACTTTATTATAAGAAACTCTTT. It yields the protein CATWGSLYYKKLF.

This clone is categorized as large (0.1 to 1%). The rearrangement joins TRGV8 to TRGJP2. TCRdb offers no J gene call, so here the DNA was matched to germline to obtain one. Germline V lookup: CDR1 VENAVY, CDR2 YDSYNSRV. V was clipped by 0 bases and J by 5 bases; unmatched bases: 6. This CDR3 is built from 15 residues. CDR3 sequence: CATWDRQGSDWIKTF. Here the CDR3 DNA reads TGTGCCACCTGGGATAGGCAGGGAAGTGATTGGATCAAGACGTTT.

As for this clone: Possible read error: a much larger clone is one base away. J is TRGJ1 or TRGJ2 and V is TRGV4. TCRdb lists no J gene, so it was determined here by aligning the DNA to germline. CDR1 is EGSTGY, CDR2 YDSYTSSV, per germline. The CDR3 extends over 11 amino acids. V lost 9 bases and J lost 0; bases outside the gene matches: 2. The CDR3 DNA reads TGTGCCACCGGGAATTATTATAAGAAACTCTTT. Translation gives CATGNYYKKLF.

The gene calls are TRGV9 and TRGJP. TCRdb gives no J gene; it was assigned here by matching the DNA to germline. V lost 0 bases and J lost 4; bases outside the gene matches: 15. Germline V gene data show CDR1 as GITISATS and CDR2 as ISYDGTV (reference sequence). This CDR3 is 21 amino acids long. The CDR3 is CALWEVKGEPYQELGKKIKVF. For the CDR3, the DNA is TGTGCCTTGTGGGAGGTGAAAGGGGAACCCTATCAAGAGTTGGGCAAAAAAATCAAGGTATTT.

In its sample, this clone ranks as large. This chain joins TRGV9 and TRGJP. TCRdb supplies no J gene; here it was assigned by aligning the nucleotide sequence to germline. After removal of 2 bases from V and 7 bases from J, the junction contained 8 bases not matched to a gene. CDR1 is GITISATS and CDR2 is ISYDGTV in the germline V gene (reference sequence). This CDR3 comprises 17 residues. The CDR3 region has the DNA TGTGCCTTGTGGGAGGCTCGAGTGGAGTTGGGCAAAAAAATCAAGGTATTT. Residues: CALWEARVELGKKIKVF.

The V call is TRGV3, the J call TRGJ1 or TRGJ2. The CDR3 has 13 residues. Trimming removed 0 bases from V and 9 bases from J; junction bases left unmatched: 8. CDR1 and CDR2 from the germline V gene are VTNTFY and YDVSTARD (reference sequence). CDR3 in amino acids: CATWDRRSPKKLF. CDR3 in DNA: TGTGCCACCTGGGACAGGCGTTCGCCTAAGAAACTCTTT.

This clone is large by share. V usage is TRGV4 and J usage is TRGJ1 or TRGJ2. TCRdb records no J gene; here it was assigned by comparing the DNA to germline. In germline, CDR1 is EGSTGY, CDR2 YDSYTSSV. The junction had 2 bases not matched to a gene; V was cut back by 0 bases and J by 12 bases. The CDR3 is made up of 10 amino acids. CDR3 loop: CATWDGPKLF. The CDR3 nucleotides are TGTGCCACCTGGGATGGGCCGAAACTCTTT.

This clone is deemed large. This sequence joins TRGV9 and TRGJP. The J gene is not listed in TCRdb, so it was assigned here from a DNA match to germline. The CDR3 sequence is 18 residues long. V shed 0 bases, J shed 7 bases, and the junction held 9 bases outside the gene matches. Germline V gene lookup returns CDR1 GITISATS and CDR2 ISYDGTV (reference sequence). The CDR3 DNA reads as TGTGCCTTGTGGGAGGTGAGGGTTGGGGAGTTGGGCAAAAAAATCAAGGTATTT. Its protein is CALWEVRVGELGKKIKVF.

The chain couples TRGV2 to TRGJ1 or TRGJ2. The J gene comes from matching the DNA to germline here; TCRdb lacks it. Trimming removed 0 bases from V and 5 bases from J; junction bases left unmatched: 4. Per the germline V gene, CDR1 is EGSNGY and CDR2 is YDSYNSKV. CDR3 length: 13 amino acids. As DNA, the CDR3 is TGTGCCACCTGGGACGGGCAGAATTATAAGAAACTCTTT. Residues: CATWDGQNYKKLF.

This clone counts as large. The V gene is TRGV2, the J gene TRGJ1 or TRGJ2. TCRdb offers no J gene call, so here the DNA was matched to germline to obtain one. This CDR3 has 12 amino acids. Germline V CDR1 and CDR2: EGSNGY, YDSYNSKV. Germline trimming cut 6 bases from V and 3 bases from J; bases unmatched to any gene: 5. CDR3 protein: CATWTPYYKKLF. The CDR3 coding sequence is TGTGCCACCTGGACTCCTTATTATAAGAAACTCTTT.

Details on this clone: Since a much larger clone is just one base distant, this may be a read error. Other DNA sequences of this sample code for an identical CDR3. The chain employs TRGV9 and TRGJP. TCRdb does not report a J gene; here it was assigned by matching the DNA to germline references. Per germline, CDR1 GITISATS and CDR2 ISYDGTV (reference sequence). The CDR3 length is 18 residues. DNA for the CDR3: TGCGCCTTGTGGGAGGTGCCGGAAAAAGAGTTGGGCAAAAAAATCAAGGTATTT. Translation: CALWEVPEKELGKKIKVF.

Of note for this clone: A far bigger clonotype differs at one base, so this is likely a read error. This same CDR3 is encoded by further DNA sequences in the sample. The chain couples TRGV9 to TRGJP. TCRdb gives no J gene; it was assigned here by matching the DNA to germline. This CDR3 has 16 residues. From germline, CDR1 is GITISATS and CDR2 ISYDGTV (reference sequence). CDR3 sequence (DNA): TGTGCCCTGTGGGAGCAACAAGAGTTGGGCAAAAAAATCAAGGTATTT. It translates to CALWEQQELGKKIKVF.

With regard to this clone: Other DNA sequences from this sample encode an identical CDR3 as well. This chain joins TRGV9 and TRGJP. TCRdb does not report a J gene; here it was assigned by matching the DNA to germline references. The germline V gene encodes CDR1 GITISATS and CDR2 ISYDGTV (reference sequence). The V and J ends lost 3 bases and 6 bases, in that order; junction bases with no gene match: 8. This CDR3 region has 17 residues. The CDR3 sequence: CALWEPRGELGKKIKVF. The CDR3 DNA follows: TGTGCCTTGTGGGAGCCACGGGGAGAGTTGGGCAAAAAAATCAAGGTATTT.

The chain links TRGV3 to TRGJP1. The CDR3 extends over 15 amino acids. Unmatched junction bases numbered 6, after V lost 5 bases and J lost 0 bases. Germline assignment: CDR1 VTNTFY and CDR2 YDVSTARD (reference sequence). The CDR3 DNA follows: TGTGCCACCTGGGTGTCGGATACCACTGGTTGGTTCAAGATATTT. Its protein product is CATWVSDTTGWFKIF.

Note on this clone: At the DNA level, this CDR3 is encoded by other sequences in the same sample as well. V usage is TRGV9 and J usage is TRGJP. The J gene, missing from TCRdb, was assigned here through DNA to germline matching. V gave up 2 bases and J gave up 6 bases; unmatched junction bases: 4. The CDR3 covers 16 residues. The germline V gene encodes CDR1 GITISATS and CDR2 ISYDGTV (reference sequence). CDR3 DNA sequence: TGTGCCTTGTGGGAGGGTGGAGAGTTGGGCAAAAAAATCAAGGTATTT. This translates into CALWEGGELGKKIKVF.

The rearrangement joins TRGV4 to TRGJ1 or TRGJ2. CDR3 length: 11 amino acids. Germline assignment: CDR1 EGSTGY and CDR2 YDSYTSSV. The V and J ends lost 4 bases and 5 bases, in that order; junction bases with no gene match: 2. CDR3 DNA: TGTGCCACCTGGGAAGATTATAAGAAACTCTTT. This translates into CATWEDYKKLF.

A word on this clone: A read error is likely here: a far larger clone is one base away. Other DNA sequences from this sample encode an identical CDR3 as well. The chain has TRGV9 and TRGJP. Matching the DNA to germline supplied the J gene, which TCRdb does not give. CDR1 is GITISATS, CDR2 ISYDGTV, per germline (reference sequence). This CDR3 is 16 amino acids long. The CDR3 sequence: CALWEQQELGKKIKVF. The CDR3 DNA follows: TGCGCCTTGTGGGAGCAACAAGAGTTGGGCAAAAAAATCAAGGTATTT.

Comments on this clone: The sample holds other DNA sequences that translate to the same CDR3. This chain links TRGV9 with TRGJP. The J gene was not available in TCRdb and was assigned here by matching the DNA to germline segments. Germline V gene sequence: CDR1 GITISATS, CDR2 ISYDGTV (reference sequence). This CDR3 region has 16 residues. Trimming at V came to 4 bases and at J to 4 bases, leaving 4 bases not matched to a gene. As DNA, the CDR3 is TGTGCCTTGTGGGAACCACAAGAGTTGGGCAAAAAAATCAAGGTATTT. Protein sequence: CALWEPQELGKKIKVF.

For this clone: This may stem from a read error, because a much larger clone lies one nucleotide away. The chain recombines TRGV9 with TRGJ1 or TRGJ2. The J gene was not available in TCRdb and was assigned here by matching the DNA to germline segments. The junction had 20 bases not matched to a gene; V was cut back by 5 bases and J by 4 bases. CDR1 and CDR2 from the germline V gene are GITISATS and ISYDGTV (reference sequence). The CDR3 contains 17 residues. In DNA form, the CDR3 reads TGTGCCTTGTGGGGGGACCTGAAGTCGGCCATGTATTATAAGAAACTCTTT. As protein: CALWGDLKSAMYYKKLF.

Worth noting for this clone: This may be a read error, as it is one base from a much larger clone. Within the sample, other DNA sequences also encode this same CDR3. There is no J gene call, but TRGV9 is given as the V gene. The germline gives CDR1 GITISATS, CDR2 ISYDGTV (reference sequence). The CDR3 runs 16 residues. The CDR3 spells CALWEEQELGKKIKVF. The CDR3 DNA is TGTGCCTTGTGGGAGGAACAAGAGTTGGGCAAAAAAATCAAGGTGTTT.

By frequency in the sample, this clone is large. This chain connects TRGV9 to TRGJP. The J gene is not listed in TCRdb, so it was assigned here from a DNA match to germline. The CDR3 runs 16 residues. The V and J ends lost 0 bases and 11 bases, in that order; junction bases with no gene match: 7. Germline V gene data show CDR1 as GITISATS and CDR2 as ISYDGTV (reference sequence). CDR3 coding DNA: TGTGCCTTGTGGGAGGTGCGGTGGCTGGGCAAAAAAATCAAGGTATTT. Residues: CALWEVRWLGKKIKVF.

Of note for this clone: A much larger clone sits a single nucleotide away, making a read error possible. The V gene call is TRGV9, and the J gene call is absent. Per germline, CDR1 GITISATS and CDR2 ISYDGTV (reference sequence). The CDR3 runs to 16 residues. The CDR3 here is CALWEKQELGKKIRVF. Here the CDR3 DNA reads TGTGCCTTGTGGGAGAAACAAGAGTTGGGCAAAAAAATCAGGGTATTT.

This clone was observed a handful of times. Other nucleotide sequences in the sample specify the same CDR3. The rearrangement links TRGV9 to TRGJP. As TCRdb names no J gene, one was assigned here on the basis of a DNA match to germline. CDR1 GITISATS and CDR2 ISYDGTV come from the germline V gene (reference sequence). There are 16 residues in the CDR3. V lost 3 bases to trimming and J lost 3 bases; unmatched junction nucleotides: 2. CDR3 DNA sequence: TGTGCCTTGTGGGAGCCGCAAGAGTTGGGCAAAAAAATCAAGGTATTT. It specifies CALWEPQELGKKIKVF.

The genes are TRGV2 and TRGJP2. The J gene, left out of TCRdb, was set here by checking the DNA against germline. J gave up 1 base and V 2 bases, and 4 bases lay outside the gene matches. Germline V gene lookup returns CDR1 EGSNGY and CDR2 YDSYNSKV. The CDR3 consists of 15 residues. The CDR3: CATWDAPSSDWIKTF. The DNA for the CDR3 is TGTGCCACCTGGGACGCACCTAGTAGTGATTGGATCAAGACGTTT.

Judged by abundance, this clone is large. The genes are TRGV4 and TRGJ1 or TRGJ2. TCRdb supplies no J gene; here it was assigned by aligning the nucleotide sequence to germline. The V and J ends lost 0 bases and 7 bases, in that order; junction bases with no gene match: 0. The CDR3 is 11 amino acids. Germline V lookup: CDR1 EGSTGY, CDR2 YDSYTSSV. CDR3 loop: CATWDGYKKLF. The CDR3 bases are TGTGCCACCTGGGATGGGTATAAGAAACTCTTT.